This T cell receptor (beta chain) was captured by sequencing in a study of T cells in women clearing cervical HPV infection. Findings and limits, study-wide: Combining TCR richness with V gene abundances gave around 0.83 AUC. T-cell numbers per sample were unknown and may explain richness differences.

In regard to this clone: As yet, its antigen is unknown. The read ends 3 residues before the CDR3 terminus; that terminus is restored from the germline J gene.

MY09/MY11 PCR detected cervical HPV DNA; dot-blot assigned genotypes. Assay used: immunoSEQ multiplex PCR; TCRdb lists only in-frame clones, some missing. Its clone listing holds about 48,000 clones. In germline, CDR1 is SGHVS, CDR2 FNYEAQ. This CDR3 has 15 amino acids. Trimming took 5 bases from V and 7 from J, leaving 18 bases between them. The sequence was collected from a woman aged 18 to 69 with a cervical HPV16 infection that either progressed to CIN3+ or cleared (not recorded which). Sequencing used blood buffy coat. The V gene is TRBV7-6, the J gene TRBJ1-5; weak D call: TRBD1 (6 bases). CDR3 DNA (partial): TGTGCCAGCAGCGAGCAGTCGGGGGGCGGACAGCCC. Translation gives CASSEQSGGGQP. The entire CDR3 sequence reads CASSEQSGGGQPQHF.